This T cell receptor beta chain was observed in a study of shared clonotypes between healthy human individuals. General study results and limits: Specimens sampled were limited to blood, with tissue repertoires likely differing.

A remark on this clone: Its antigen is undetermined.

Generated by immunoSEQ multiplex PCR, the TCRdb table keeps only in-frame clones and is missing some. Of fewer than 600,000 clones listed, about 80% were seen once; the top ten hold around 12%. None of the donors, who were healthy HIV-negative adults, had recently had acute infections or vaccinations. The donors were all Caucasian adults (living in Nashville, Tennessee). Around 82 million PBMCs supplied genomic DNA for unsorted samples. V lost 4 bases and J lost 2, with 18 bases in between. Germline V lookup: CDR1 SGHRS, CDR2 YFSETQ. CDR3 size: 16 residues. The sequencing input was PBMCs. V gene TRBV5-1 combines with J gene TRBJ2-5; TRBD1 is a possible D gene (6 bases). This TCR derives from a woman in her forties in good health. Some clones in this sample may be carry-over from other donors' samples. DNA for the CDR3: TGCGCCAGCAGCCGAGGGGGTCGGGAATTACAAGAGACCCAGTACTTC. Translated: CASSRGGRELQETQYF.